This T cell receptor (beta chain) originates from a study of T cell repertoires in cytomegalovirus infection. Study summary: Indicated by public TCR beta signatures were CMV infection and matching HLA type. Study observations and caveats: HLA-C-restricted CMV clonotypes gave the most frequent clonotype in two of eight donors. Individuals carrying CMV plus the relevant HLA were identified by cumulative frequency of public TCR beta families.

The germline CDR1 and CDR2 sequences are SQVTM and ANQGSEA. This CDR3 region has 13 residues. V trimming: 2 bases; J trimming: 4 bases; junction bases outside the gene matches: 4. TCRdb passed the reads through MiXCR, listing each CDR3 protein once. The sample gives hundreds of thousands of distinct CDR3 sequences, roughly 9.3% of which show up once; less than 3% is in the top ten. As for this clonotype: Its antigen is not identified.

The genes are TRBV29-1 and TRBJ1-2, with 7 nucleotides matching TRBD1. Specimen: PBMCs. This TCR was recovered from a human donor in good health (CMV status not recorded). Some clones in this sample may be carry-over from other donors' samples. The CDR3 DNA reads TGCAGCGTTGAAAACAGGGGAACCTATGGCTACACCTTC. This encodes CSVENRGTYGYTF.